One sample yielded the 21 T cell receptor beta chains listed below, sequenced in a study of cytomegalovirus exposure and HLA in healthy donors. In the PCR, 60 Vbeta and 13 Jbeta primers were used. Measured with immunoSEQ multiplex PCR; TCRdb has only the in-frame clones, and not every one. Counted here are fewer than 200,000 clones, approximately 67% occurring once; the ten biggest clones make up 4% to 5.5%. Input material: PBMCs. These TCRs come from a woman younger than 30 in good health and CMV-seropositive.

This clone was detected only a few times. The CDR3 nucleotides read TGTGCCAGCAGTGAGTCTAGCGGCGAGACCCAGTACTTC. Amino acid sequence: CASSESSGETQYF. V gene TRBV25-1 combines with J gene TRBJ2-5, with 7 bases lining up with TRBD2. Trimming at V came to 3 bases and at J to 5 bases, leaving 3 bases not matched to a gene. Germline CDR1 reads MGHDK; CDR2 reads SYGVNS. The CDR3 sequence is 13 residues long.

The genes are TRBV6-6 and TRBJ2-7; 7 nucleotides align to TRBD1. V gave up 5 bases and J gave up 4 bases; unmatched junction bases: 8. This CDR3 is 14 amino acids long. Germline CDR1 is MNHNY and CDR2 is SVGAGI (reference sequence). CDR3: CASSEDRSHYEQYF. As DNA, the CDR3 is TGTGCCAGCAGTGAGGACAGGAGTCATTACGAGCAGTACTTC.

This chain connects TRBV6-6 to TRBJ1-6; D gene ambiguous. CDR1 and CDR2 from the germline V gene are MNHNY and SVGAGI (reference sequence). The CDR3 has 12 amino acids. Trimming removed 7 bases at V and 8 bases at J, with 9 bases between. The CDR3 region is CASTLNYSPLHF. The CDR3 bases are TGTGCCAGCACCCTCAACTATTCACCCCTCCACTTT.

This chain joins TRBV28 and TRBJ2-7, with a tentative D call TRBD1 (6 bases). Trimming cost V 3 bases and J 0 bases, with 12 bases left between them. Germline V gives CDR1 MDHEN, CDR2 SYDVKM. The CDR3 sequence is 15 residues long. The CDR3 DNA reads TGTGCCAGCAGTTTCAGGGGTATGAGCTCCTACGAGCAGTACTTC. Its translation: CASSFRGMSSYEQYF.

The gene calls are TRBV28 and TRBJ2-3; TRBD2 aligns across 10 bases. Trimming removed 6 bases from V and 9 bases from J; junction bases left unmatched: 15. Germline V gene sequence: CDR1 MDHEN, CDR2 SYDVKM. This CDR3 has 16 amino acids. This CDR3 reads CASRQGTSEPVTTQYF. The CDR3 bases are TGTGCCAGCAGGCAAGGGACTAGCGAACCAGTCACAACGCAGTATTTT.

The V call is TRBV27, the J call TRBJ2-1; TRBD2 agrees at 14 bases. Germline trimming cut 5 bases from V and 6 bases from J; bases unmatched to any gene: 3. The germline CDR1 and CDR2 sequences are MNHEY and SMNVEV (reference sequence). CDR3 length: 15 amino acids. The CDR3: CASSPGTSGSNEQFF. The CDR3 DNA follows: TGTGCCAGCAGTCCCGGGACTAGCGGGAGCAATGAGCAGTTCTTC.

The chain couples TRBV27 to TRBJ2-7; D might be TRBD1 (6 bases). V lost 5 bases and J 3 bases, leaving 14 bases between the germline ends. CDR3 length: 14 amino acids. Germline lookup yields CDR1 MNHEY and CDR2 SMNVEV (reference sequence). CDR3 protein: CASSESDRHYEQYF. DNA for the CDR3: TGTGCCAGCAGTGAGTCCGACAGGCACTACGAGCAGTACTTC.

This clone was picked up a small number of times. The V and J genes are TRBV7-9 and TRBJ2-1; D might be TRBD1 (6 bases). The germline V gene has CDR1 SEHNR and CDR2 FQNEAQ (reference sequence). Trimming stripped 5 bases from V and 6 bases from J, with 14 bases between. The CDR3 length is 14 residues. CDR3 sequence (DNA): TGTGCCAGCAGCCCTACGACAGGACTCAATGAGCAGTTCTTC. This encodes CASSPTTGLNEQFF. Variable domain in full (rest from reference TRBV7-9 and TRBJ2-1): DTGVSQNPRHKITKRGQNVTFRCDPISEHNRLYWYRQTLGQGPEFLTYFQNEAQLEKSRLLSDRFSAERPKGSFSTLEIQRTEQGDSAMYLCASSPTTGLNEQFFGPGTRLTVL.

The gene calls are TRBV29-1 and TRBJ2-1; the D is unclear. The CDR3 sequence is 13 residues long. V was clipped by 8 bases and J by 0 bases, with 11 bases between them. Germline V gives CDR1 SQVTM, CDR2 ANQGSEA. DNA for the CDR3: TGCAGCTTTGGATACAGCTCCTACAATGAGCAGTTCTTC. This translates into CSFGYSSYNEQFF.

The gene calls are TRBV2 and TRBJ1-2; a weak D match, TRBD1 (6 bases). Germline V gene data show CDR1 as SNHLY and CDR2 as FYNNEI. Trimming pared 2 bases from V and 5 bases from J, leaving 15 bases between. This CDR3 comprises 15 residues. The CDR3: CASSEMGQGMYGYTF. The CDR3 DNA is TGTGCCAGCAGTGAAATGGGGCAGGGGATGTATGGCTACACCTTC.

V and J are TRBV13 and TRBJ1-1; a possible D gene is TRBD1 (5 bases). Germline CDR1 is PRHDT and CDR2 is FYEKMQ (reference sequence). V lost 4 bases to trimming and J lost 4 bases, with 13 bases between them. This CDR3 spans 14 amino acids. CDR3 sequence (DNA): TGTGCCAGCAGCTCTCGGTCGGGGGGCACTGAAGCTTTCTTT. Translated, it gives CASSSRSGGTEAFF.

The rearrangement joins TRBV4-1 to TRBJ1-2, with a tentative D call TRBD1 (6 bases). Germline CDR1 and CDR2: MGHRA and YSYEKL. Trimming left V 2 bases short and J 3 bases short, with 7 bases between. The CDR3 spans 13 residues. CDR3 coding DNA: TGCGCCAGCAGCCAATCAGGGGACTATGGCTACACCTTC. Protein: CASSQSGDYGYTF.

This clone has just a few counts. This chain uses TRBV30 with TRBJ2-2, with D uncertain. CDR3 length: 12 residues. With 0 bases removed from V and 7 bases from J, the gap between germline ends came to 6 bases. Germline CDR1 GTSNPN, CDR2 SVGIG (reference sequence). The CDR3 region is CAWSVSLGELFF. The DNA for the CDR3 is TGTGCCTGGAGTGTGTCCCTCGGGGAGCTGTTTTTT.

This clone has at least ten counts. V and J are TRBV6-5 and TRBJ2-3, with no clear D. The V end was cut by 3 bases, the J end by 0 bases, with 7 bases between. Germline V CDR1 and CDR2: MNHEY, SVGAGI. CDR3 length: 14 residues. The CDR3 nucleotides are TGTGCCAGCAGTTATACTGTGAGCACAGATACGCAGTATTTT. Protein product: CASSYTVSTDTQYF.

The table lists this clone with a count of one. This chain joins TRBV7-9 and TRBJ1-2, with a tentative D call TRBD1 (6 bases). Per the germline V gene, CDR1 is SEHNR and CDR2 is FQNEAQ (reference sequence). The CDR3 length is 16 residues. Trimming removed 0 bases from V and 2 bases from J, with 13 bases in between. In DNA, the CDR3 is TGTGCCAGCAGCTTAGCGTTGGGACAAGCCAACTATGGCTACACCTTC. Residues: CASSLALGQANYGYTF.

This clone was detected a few times. The chain links TRBV5-4 to TRBJ2-3, with 7 bases aligning to TRBD2. Germline trimming cut 0 bases from V and 1 base from J; bases unmatched to any gene: 8. The CDR3 is made up of 17 amino acids. Germline V CDR1 and CDR2: SGHNT, YYREEE (reference sequence). DNA for the CDR3: TGTGCCAGCAGCTTGGAAACCGGACTAGTTGGCACAGATACGCAGTATTTT. Amino acids: CASSLETGLVGTDTQYF.

This rearrangement joins TRBV28 to TRBJ2-7; D unresolved. Trimming left V 5 bases short and J 6 bases short, with 11 bases between. This CDR3 is 12 amino acids long. Germline CDR1 MDHEN, CDR2 SYDVKM. The CDR3 loop reads CASSRITGEQYF. The DNA for the CDR3 is TGTGCCAGCAGTCGCATAACGGGCGAGCAGTACTTC.

This chain uses TRBV6-1 with TRBJ2-5; D possibly uses TRBD1 or TRBD2 (5 bases each). Near its end, the DNA agrees better with TRBJ2-7, so the J call may be wrong. The CDR3 sequence is 13 residues long. The germline CDR1 and CDR2 sequences are MNHNS and SASEGT. CDR3 protein: CASSENEGHEQYF. DNA for the CDR3: TGTGCCAGCAGTGAAAACGAGGGACACGAGCAGTACTTC.

The chain combines TRBV6-6 with TRBJ2-5; 7 nucleotides line up with TRBD1. This CDR3 contains 14 residues. Germline CDR1 is MNHNY and CDR2 is SVGAGI (reference sequence). V lost 6 bases to trimming and J lost 4 bases; unmatched junction nucleotides: 8. Here the CDR3 reads CASRNDRVGETQYF. In nucleotides, the CDR3 is TGTGCCAGCAGAAATGACAGGGTTGGAGAGACCCAGTACTTC.

The chain joins TRBV6-1 to TRBJ2-7, with 7 bases lining up with TRBD1. J lost 5 bases, V lost 0 bases, and 10 bases had no gene match. Germline V gives CDR1 MNHNS, CDR2 SASEGT. The CDR3 has 16 amino acids. CDR3 nucleotide sequence: TGTGCCAGCAGTGAAGCACCCCGGACAGGACGGGACGAGCAGTACTTC. This sequence encodes CASSEAPRTGRDEQYF.

The chain recombines TRBV18 with TRBJ2-7; TRBD1 agrees at 7 bases. The CDR3 runs to 17 residues. In germline, CDR1 is KGHSH, CDR2 LQKENI. The V gene end was trimmed by 3 bases and the J gene end by 5 bases; junction bases not matched to a gene: 16. The CDR3: CASSPFFDRVVVHEQYF. CDR3 nucleotides: TGTGCCAGCTCACCTTTCTTCGACAGGGTGGTTGTCCACGAGCAGTACTTC.